This T cell receptor beta chain was observed in a study of T cell responses to AZD1222 COVID-19 vaccine. Clones were read by immunoSEQ multiplex PCR, and TCRdb kept only the in-frame ones, dropping some. Of about 59,000 clones in the sample, less than 90% are singletons; the top ten hold about 7%. CDR3 length equals 14 residues. Germline V gene data show CDR1 as LNHDA and CDR2 as SQIVND (reference sequence). V gave up 3 bases and J gave up 5 bases, with 8 bases separating them. This clone was recorded once. The genes are TRBV19 and TRBJ1-6; weak D call: TRBD1 (5 bases). The sample was peripheral blood, taken on day 0 of AZD1222 vaccination. The clonotype originates from an adult in good health. CDR3 protein: CASSMGLHNSPLHF. The DNA of the CDR3 is TGTGCCAGTAGTATGGGACTGCATAATTCACCCCTCCACTTT. Full variable domain (remainder filled in from reference TRBV19 and TRBJ1-6): DGGITQSPKYLFRKEGQNVTLSCEQNLNHDAMYWYRQDPGQGLRLIYYSQIVNDFQKGDIAEGYSVSREKKESFPLTVTSAQKNPTAFYLCASSMGLHNSPLHFGNGTRLTVT.